This T cell receptor beta chain was captured in a study of cytomegalovirus exposure and HLA in healthy donors. Study-wide results and caveats: Per a prior analysis, the majority of TCR beta V segments were productive roughly 90% or roughly 30% of the time. The authors later linked a missense DCLRE1C variant to TCR beta V- and J-gene trimming. Accurate HLA-A and HLA-B prediction from TCR beta sequences was reported for most subjects. In vitro testing confirmed a few CMV-associated chains as specific for CMV antigens.

PCR was performed using 60 Vbeta and 13 Jbeta primers. The assay was immunoSEQ multiplex PCR, and TCRdb's table has in-frame clones only and misses some. The repertoire holds under 95,000 clones, 60% to 85% seen once, with approximately 1% in the top ten. This clone came up a few times. Its target is not known. The sequence was obtained from a male donor in good health and CMV-seronegative. The specimen sequenced was PBMCs.

The CDR3 region is CASSPLPGVTGELFF. DNA for the CDR3: TGTGCCAGCTCACCATTGCCGGGGGTCACCGGGGAGCTGTTTTTT. The chain recombines TRBV18 with TRBJ2-2; perhaps TRBD2 as D (6 bases). The ends were cut back, 2 bases at V and 4 bases at J, with 11 bases in the middle. CDR1 is KGHSH, CDR2 LQKENI, per germline. The CDR3 consists of 15 residues. The complete variable domain, with remaining parts taken from reference TRBV18 and TRBJ2-2, reads NAGVMQNPRHLVRRRGQEARLRCSPMKGHSHVYWYRQLPEEGLKFMVYLQKENIIDESGMPKERFSAEFPKEGPSILRIQQVVRGDSAAYFCASSPLPGVTGELFFGEGSRLTVL.